The T cell receptor (beta chain) under discussion was sequenced for a study of blood T cell repertoires in COVID-19. Study-wide context: Samples of COVID-19 (acute and convalescent) were obtained from the United States, Italy and Spain. The cDNA or gDNA used as material had been derived from T cells, B-cell-depleted T cells, or PBMCs.

The CDR3 extends over 12 amino acids. The V end was cut by 4 bases, the J end by 8 bases, with 11 bases between. CDR1 and CDR2 (germline): SGHTA, FQGNSA. Original methodology: Amplification with reference gene primers provided the estimates of nucleated cell counts. The method was immunoSEQ multiplex PCR; TCRdb's version includes in-frame clones alone and lacks a portion of them. V, J and clone size are taken as reported in that table, and D and trimming were inferred from the DNA itself. This table has 150,000 to 180,000 clones, 80% appearing once. Material: peripheral blood. The rearrangement joins TRBV7-2 to TRBJ1-2; D unclear. This clonotype was obtained from a man between 60 and 75 years old with acute or convalescent COVID-19. CDR3 in DNA: TGTGCCAGCAGCTGGCAGGCCAGGGGCTACACCTTC. This codes for CASSWQARGYTF.